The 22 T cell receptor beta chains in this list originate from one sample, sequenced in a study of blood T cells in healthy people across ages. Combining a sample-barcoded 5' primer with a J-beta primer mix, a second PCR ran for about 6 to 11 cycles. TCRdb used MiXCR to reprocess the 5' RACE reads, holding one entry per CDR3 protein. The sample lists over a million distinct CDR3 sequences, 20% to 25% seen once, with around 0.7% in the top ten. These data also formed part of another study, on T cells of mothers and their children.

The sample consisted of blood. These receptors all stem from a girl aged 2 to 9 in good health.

The CDR3 nucleotides read TGTGCCAGCAGCAAAAGTGCTACGCAGCATGGCTACACCTTC. Protein sequence: CASSKSATQHGYTF. The genes are TRBV6-6 and TRBJ1-2; D is undetermined. Deletions cut 6 bases from V and 6 bases from J, with 17 bases between. This CDR3 has 14 residues. Per germline, CDR1 MNHNY and CDR2 SVGAGI (reference sequence).

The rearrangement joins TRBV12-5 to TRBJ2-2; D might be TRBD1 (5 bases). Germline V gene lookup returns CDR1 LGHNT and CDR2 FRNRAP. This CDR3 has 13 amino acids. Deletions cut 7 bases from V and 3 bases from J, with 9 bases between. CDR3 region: CASVGLYTGELFF. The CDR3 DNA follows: TGTGCTAGTGTGGGGCTTTACACCGGGGAGCTGTTTTTT.

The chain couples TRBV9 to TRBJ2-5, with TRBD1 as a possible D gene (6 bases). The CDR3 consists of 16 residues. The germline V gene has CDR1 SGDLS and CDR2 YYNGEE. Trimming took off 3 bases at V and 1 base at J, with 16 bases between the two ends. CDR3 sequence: CASSGSVGTRQETQYF. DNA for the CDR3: TGTGCCAGCAGCGGGAGCGTAGGGACACGCCAAGAGACCCAGTACTTC.

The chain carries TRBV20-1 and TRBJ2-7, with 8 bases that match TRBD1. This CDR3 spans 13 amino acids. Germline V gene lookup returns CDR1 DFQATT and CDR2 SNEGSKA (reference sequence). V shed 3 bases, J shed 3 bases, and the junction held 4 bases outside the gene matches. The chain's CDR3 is CSARDTGGYEQYF. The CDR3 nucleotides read TGCAGTGCTAGGGATACAGGGGGCTACGAGCAGTACTTC.

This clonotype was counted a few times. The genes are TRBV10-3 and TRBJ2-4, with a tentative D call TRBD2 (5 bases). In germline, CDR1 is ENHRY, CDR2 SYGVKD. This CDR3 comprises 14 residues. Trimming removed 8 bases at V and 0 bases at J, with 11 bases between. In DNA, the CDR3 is TGTGCCATCGGAGCGGACCTAGCCAAAAACATTCAGTACTTC. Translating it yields CAIGADLAKNIQYF.

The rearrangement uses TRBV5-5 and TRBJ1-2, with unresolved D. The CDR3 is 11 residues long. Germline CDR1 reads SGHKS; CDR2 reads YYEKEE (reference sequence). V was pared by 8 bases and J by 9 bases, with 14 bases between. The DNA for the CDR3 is TGTGCCAGTCATGAGGGAAATAGCTACACCTTC. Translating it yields CASHEGNSYTF.

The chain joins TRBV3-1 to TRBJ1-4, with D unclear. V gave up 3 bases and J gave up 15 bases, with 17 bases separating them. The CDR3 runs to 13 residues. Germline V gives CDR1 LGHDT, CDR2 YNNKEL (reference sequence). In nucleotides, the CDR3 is TGTGCCAGCAGCCACGGTACTTCCGGACTTATGTTTTTT. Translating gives CASSHGTSGLMFF.

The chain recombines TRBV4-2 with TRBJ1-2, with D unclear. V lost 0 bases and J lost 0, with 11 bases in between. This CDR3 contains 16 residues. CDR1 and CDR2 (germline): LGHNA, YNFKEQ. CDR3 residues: CASSQDLGLTNYGYTF. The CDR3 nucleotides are TGTGCCAGCAGCCAAGATCTGGGCCTTACTAACTATGGCTACACCTTC.

The CDR3: CSVVGQGALGTEAFF. Here the CDR3 DNA reads TGCAGCGTTGTAGGACAGGGGGCGTTAGGAACTGAAGCTTTCTTT. The V call is TRBV29-1, the J call TRBJ1-1, with 11 bases matching TRBD1. The ends lost 4 bases at V and 5 bases at J; junction bases unmatched: 9. This CDR3 has 15 residues. Germline-derived CDR1 and CDR2 are SQVTM and ANQGSEA.

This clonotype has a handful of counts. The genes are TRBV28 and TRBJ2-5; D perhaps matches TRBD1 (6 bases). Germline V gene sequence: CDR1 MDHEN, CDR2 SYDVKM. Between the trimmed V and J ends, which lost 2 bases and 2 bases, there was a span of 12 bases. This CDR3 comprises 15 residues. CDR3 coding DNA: TGTGCCAGCAGTTTAACTGACAGGACTCAAGAGACCCAGTACTTC. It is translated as CASSLTDRTQETQYF.

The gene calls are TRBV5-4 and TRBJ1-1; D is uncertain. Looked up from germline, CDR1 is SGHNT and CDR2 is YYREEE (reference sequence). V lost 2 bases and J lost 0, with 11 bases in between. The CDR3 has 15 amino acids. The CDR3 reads CASSFREIMNTEAFF. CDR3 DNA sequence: TGTGCCAGCAGCTTTCGGGAGATAATGAACACTGAAGCTTTCTTT.

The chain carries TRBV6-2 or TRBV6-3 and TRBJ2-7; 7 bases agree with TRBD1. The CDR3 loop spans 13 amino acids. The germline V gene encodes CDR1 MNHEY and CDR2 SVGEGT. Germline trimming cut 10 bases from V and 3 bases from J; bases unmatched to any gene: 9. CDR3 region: CAIEDRIGYEQYF. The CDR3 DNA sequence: TGTGCCATCGAGGACAGGATTGGCTACGAGCAGTACTTC.

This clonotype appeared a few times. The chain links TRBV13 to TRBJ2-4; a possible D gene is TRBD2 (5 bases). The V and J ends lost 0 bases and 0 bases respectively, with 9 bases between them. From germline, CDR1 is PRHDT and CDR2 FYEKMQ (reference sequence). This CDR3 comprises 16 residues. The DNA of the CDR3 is TGTGCCAGCAGCTTAGGCGGGGAAGTAGCCAAAAACATTCAGTACTTC. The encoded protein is CASSLGGEVAKNIQYF.

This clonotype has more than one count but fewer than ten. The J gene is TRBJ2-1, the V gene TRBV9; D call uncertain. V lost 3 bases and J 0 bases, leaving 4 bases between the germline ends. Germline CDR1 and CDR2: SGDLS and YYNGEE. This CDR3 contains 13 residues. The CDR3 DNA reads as TGTGCCAGCAGCGCTCTCTCCTACAATGAGCAGTTCTTC. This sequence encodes CASSALSYNEQFF.

The DNA of the CDR3 is TGCAGTGCTAACCGGGACTCACAAGAGACCCAGTACTTC. Its protein is CSANRDSQETQYF. This chain uses TRBV20-1 with TRBJ2-5, with D possibly matching TRBD2 (6 bases). This CDR3 is built from 13 residues. Germline V gene lookup returns CDR1 DFQATT and CDR2 SNEGSKA (reference sequence). V was pared by 4 bases and J by 2 bases, with 11 bases between.

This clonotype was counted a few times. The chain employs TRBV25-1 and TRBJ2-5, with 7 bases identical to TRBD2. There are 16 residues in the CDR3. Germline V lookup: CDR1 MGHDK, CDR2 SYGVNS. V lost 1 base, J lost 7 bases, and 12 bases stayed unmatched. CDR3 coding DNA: TGTGCCAGCAGTGAATTTGGGACGGTCAGGGAGGGGACCCAGTACTTC. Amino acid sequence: CASSEFGTVREGTQYF.

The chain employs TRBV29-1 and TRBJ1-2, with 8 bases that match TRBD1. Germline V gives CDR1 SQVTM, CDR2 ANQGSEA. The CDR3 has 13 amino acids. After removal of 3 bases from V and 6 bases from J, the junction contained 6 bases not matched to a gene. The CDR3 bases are TGCAGCGTTGATGCCAGGGGGCACGATGGCTACACCTTC. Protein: CSVDARGHDGYTF.

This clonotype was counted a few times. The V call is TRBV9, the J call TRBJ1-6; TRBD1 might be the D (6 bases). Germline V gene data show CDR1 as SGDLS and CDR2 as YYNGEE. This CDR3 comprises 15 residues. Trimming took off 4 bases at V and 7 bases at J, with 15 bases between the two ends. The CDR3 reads CASSPSDSLNSPLHF. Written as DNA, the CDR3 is TGTGCCAGCAGCCCCTCGGACAGTTTAAATTCACCCCTCCACTTT.

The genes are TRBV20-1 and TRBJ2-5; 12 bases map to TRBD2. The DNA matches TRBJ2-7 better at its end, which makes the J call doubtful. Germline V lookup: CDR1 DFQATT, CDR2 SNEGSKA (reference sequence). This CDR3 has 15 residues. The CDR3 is CSALGLAGSSYEQYF. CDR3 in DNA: TGCAGTGCCCTTGGACTAGCGGGGAGCTCCTACGAGCAGTACTTC.

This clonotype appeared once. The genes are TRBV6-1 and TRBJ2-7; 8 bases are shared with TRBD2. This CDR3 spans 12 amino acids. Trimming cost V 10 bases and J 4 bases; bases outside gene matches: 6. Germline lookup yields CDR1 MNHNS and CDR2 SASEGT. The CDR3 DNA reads TGTGCCAACCGGGGGGGCGGATACGAGCAGTACTTC. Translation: CANRGGGYEQYF.

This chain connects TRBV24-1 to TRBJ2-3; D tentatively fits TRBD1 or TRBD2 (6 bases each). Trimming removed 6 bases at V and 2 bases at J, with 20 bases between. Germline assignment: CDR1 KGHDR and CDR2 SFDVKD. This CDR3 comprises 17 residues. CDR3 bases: TGTGCCACCAGTACCCATTCGGAGGGGGGTTACACAGATACGCAGTATTTT. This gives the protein CATSTHSEGGYTDTQYF.

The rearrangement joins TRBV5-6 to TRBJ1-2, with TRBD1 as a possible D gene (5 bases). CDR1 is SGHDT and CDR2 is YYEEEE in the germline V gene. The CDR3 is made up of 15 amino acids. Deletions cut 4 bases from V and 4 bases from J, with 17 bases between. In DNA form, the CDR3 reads TGTGCCAGCAGCCCGGCTACGAGGGGCATCTATGGCTACACCTTC. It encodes CASSPATRGIYGYTF.